This T cell receptor (beta chain) is from a study of T-cell memory formation after mild COVID-19. As for the study in general: The two donors had largely donor-specific TCR clusters. General observations from the study: Day 15 to 85 contracting clones showed balanced CD4/CD8; day 15 to 37 expanders favored CD4+.

V lost 5 bases and J lost 3; bases outside the gene matches: 8. This CDR3 is built from 16 residues. Per the germline V gene, CDR1 is SGHRS and CDR2 is YFSETQ. MiXCR, applied by TCRdb to the 5' RACE reads, yields one record per CDR3 protein. The table includes about 250,000 distinct CDR3 sequences, about 20% detected once. This clonotype was picked up a small number of times. Its antigen remains unknown. The V gene is TRBV5-1, the J gene TRBJ2-3, with 11 bases matching TRBD2. This TCR was recovered from a man between 18 and 35 years old who had mild COVID-19 (a few samples of this study predate the infection). Cell type and time point are not known. Sequenced input: PBMCs or a T cell subset sorted from them (not recorded which). The CDR3, as DNA: TGCGCCAGCAGGCTCCGACTAGCGGGGCTTACAGATACGCAGTATTTT. Translating gives CASRLRLAGLTDTQYF.